This TCR beta chain comes out of a study of cytomegalovirus exposure and HLA in healthy donors. The germline CDR1 and CDR2 sequences are KGHSH and LQKENI. The CDR3 spans 15 residues. With 60 Vbeta and 13 Jbeta primers, the PCR was carried out. The method was immunoSEQ multiplex PCR; TCRdb's version includes in-frame clones alone and lacks a portion of them. The repertoire holds under 150,000 clones, 60% to 85% seen once, with around 2% in the top ten. The sequencing sample was made of PBMCs. This receptor was obtained from a woman aged 40 to 50 in good health and CMV-seronegative. The rearrangement links TRBV18 to TRBJ2-5; 9 positions agree with TRBD2. The J call could be wrong; TRBJ2-7 is a better fit for the DNA end. The CDR3 sequence: CASSPTVAGEVEQYF. Written as DNA, the CDR3 is TGTGCCAGCTCACCAACCGTAGCGGGAGAGGTCGAGCAGTACTTC.